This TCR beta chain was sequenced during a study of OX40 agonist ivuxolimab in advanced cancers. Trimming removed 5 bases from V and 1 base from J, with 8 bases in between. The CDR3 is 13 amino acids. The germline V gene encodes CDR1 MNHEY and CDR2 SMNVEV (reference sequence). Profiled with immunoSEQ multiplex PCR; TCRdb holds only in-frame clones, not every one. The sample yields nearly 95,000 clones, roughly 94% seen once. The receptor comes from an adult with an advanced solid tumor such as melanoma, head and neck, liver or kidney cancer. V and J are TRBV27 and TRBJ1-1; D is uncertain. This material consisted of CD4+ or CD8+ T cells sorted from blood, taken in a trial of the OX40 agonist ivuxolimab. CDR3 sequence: CASSPHPNTEAFF. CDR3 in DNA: TGTGCCAGCAGTCCCCACCCGAACACTGAAGCTTTCTTT.